This is a list of T cell receptor beta chains from one sample in a study of cytomegalovirus exposure and HLA in healthy donors. TCRdb's copy holds only in-frame clones and misses some; the assay was immunoSEQ multiplex PCR. The table has 200,000 or so clones, roughly 87% seen once. The specimen sequenced was PBMCs. The receptors here all came from a woman aged 18-35 years in good health and CMV-seropositive. CDR3s include the opening cysteine and the closing phenylalanine or tryptophan. D genes are given only for firm matches. The size field is filled for only some rows; it gives once, few, many or a size class.

TRBJ2-7,-,TRBV15,-,CATSTISGGASSYEQYF,TGTGCCACCAGCACCATATCTGGGGGGGCTAGCTCCTACGAGCAGTACTTC
TRBJ2-7,TRBD1,TRBV5-6,-,CASSLSGTVSYEQYF,TGTGCCAGCAGCTTGTCCGGGACAGTCTCCTACGAGCAGTACTTC
TRBJ1-2,TRBD1,TRBV4-1,-,CASSQAPRTGGGGGYTF,TGCGCCAGCAGCCAGGCTCCTCGGACAGGGGGAGGAGGTGGCTACACCTTC
TRBJ1-2,-,TRBV14,-,CASSQARYGYTF,TGTGCCAGCAGCCAAGCCAGATATGGCTACACCTTC
TRBJ1-2,-,TRBV4-1,-,CASRSAGISSHTF,TGCGCCAGCAGATCAGCCGGGATTTCGAGCCACACCTTC
TRBJ1-4,-,TRBV19,-,CASSFPGRGEKLFF,TGTGCCAGTAGTTTTCCGGGCCGGGGAGAAAAACTGTTTTTT
TRBJ1-2,TRBD1,TRBV14,-,CASSQGSAGGSYGYTF,TGTGCCAGCAGCCAAGGGTCTGCAGGGGGCAGCTATGGCTACACCTTC
TRBJ2-1,-,TRBV6-1,-,CASSEIVVLDEQFF,TGTGCCAGCAGTGAGATTGTTGTACTCGATGAGCAGTTCTTC
TRBJ1-5,-,TRBV2,-,CASSRNLGASLNQPQHF,TGTGCCAGCAGTCGGAATCTTGGGGCCTCCCTCAATCAGCCCCAGCATTTT
TRBJ1-5,TRBD1,TRBV6-1,-,CASSEQGAAQYSNQPQHF,TGTGCCAGCAGTGAACAGGGGGCCGCACAGTATAGCAATCAGCCCCAGCATTTT
TRBJ2-7,TRBD2,TRBV5-1,-,CASSWNQGLGGIAYEQYF,TGCGCCAGCAGCTGGAATCAGGGACTAGGAGGAATCGCCTACGAGCAGTACTTC
TRBJ1-3,-,TRBV19,-,CASTGTGNTIYF,TGTGCCAGTACAGGGACTGGAAACACCATATATTTT
TRBJ2-3,-,TRBV11-2,once,CASSLDTAVNTQYF,TGTGCCAGCAGCTTAGATACGGCGGTGAATACGCAGTATTTT
TRBJ2-7,TRBD1,TRBV5-4,-,CASSLGTGQINEQYF,TGTGCCAGCAGCTTGGGGACAGGGCAAATAAACGAGCAGTACTTC
TRBJ1-1,-,TRBV27,-,CASSLSWGEAMNTEAFF,TGTGCCAGCAGTTTATCTTGGGGGGAGGCTATGAACACTGAAGCTTTCTTT
TRBJ2-7,-,TRBV27,-,CASSLKGHPISLSSYEQYF,TGTGCCAGCAGTTTAAAGGGACACCCGATTTCTTTAAGCTCCTACGAGCAGTACTTC
TRBJ1-5,TRBD1,TRBV19,-,CASQGQLVYQPQHF,TGTGCCAGTCAGGGACAGCTGGTGTATCAGCCCCAGCATTTT
TRBJ1-1,TRBD1,TRBV11-2,-,CASSPLLDREGNTEAFF,TGTGCCAGCAGCCCGCTATTGGACAGGGAAGGGAACACTGAAGCTTTCTTT
TRBJ2-7,-,TRBV30,once,CAWMEGFSYEQYF,TGTGCCTGGATGGAGGGGTTTTCCTACGAGCAGTACTTC
TRBJ1-2,TRBD1,TRBV9,-,CASRDRAYGYTF,TGTGCCAGCAGGGACAGGGCCTATGGCTACACCTTC
TRBJ2-4,TRBD2,TRBV7-8,-,CASSTRTSGRADVSKNIQYF,TGTGCCAGCAGCACCAGGACTAGCGGGAGGGCCGATGTCTCCAAAAACATTCAGTACTTC
TRBJ1-2,-,TRBV15,-,CATSREARYNYGYTF,TGTGCCACCAGCAGAGAGGCCAGGTACAACTATGGCTACACCTTC
TRBJ1-1,-,TRBV7-9,-,CASLAAGTEAFF,TGTGCCTCCTTGGCCGCTGGCACTGAAGCTTTCTTT
TRBJ1-1,-,TRBV10-2,few,CASSESQNEAFF,TGCGCCAGCAGTGAGTCGCAGAATGAAGCTTTCTTT
TRBJ2-7,TRBD2,TRBV5-1,-,CARSVGEREVYEQYF,TGCGCCCGAAGCGTAGGGGAGCGGGAGGTGTACGAGCAGTACTTC
TRBJ1-1,-,TRBV7-3,-,CASSLRPIENTEAFF,TGTGCCAGCAGCCTCCGCCCTATTGAGAACACTGAAGCTTTCTTT
TRBJ1-5,-,TRBV28,once,CASSLRLVRPVGQPQHF,TGTGCCAGCAGTTTGAGACTGGTCCGGCCGGTAGGTCAGCCCCAGCATTTT
TRBJ1-1,TRBD1,TRBV7-9,-,CASRVGQGIMNTEAFF,TGTGCCAGCAGAGTCGGACAGGGTATTATGAACACTGAAGCTTTCTTT
TRBJ1-1,-,TRBV9,-,CASSGQTEENTEAFF,TGTGCCAGCAGCGGACAGACAGAAGAGAACACTGAAGCTTTCTTT
TRBJ1-2,TRBD1,TRBV9,-,CASSVQPTGVYYGYTF,TGTGCCAGCAGCGTCCAGCCCACAGGGGTGTACTATGGCTACACCTTC
TRBJ1-2,-,TRBV28,-,CASSDSYGYTF,TGTGCCAGCTCTGACAGCTATGGCTACACCTTC
TRBJ2-5,TRBD1,TRBV11-3,-,CASSPAGGTQYF,TGTGCCAGCAGCCCCGCAGGGGGGACCCAGTACTTC
TRBJ1-4,TRBD1,TRBV7-9,-,CASSSGTGNEKLFF,TGTGCCAGCAGCTCCGGGACAGGGAATGAAAAACTGTTTTTT
TRBJ1-2,TRBD1,TRBV19,-,CASSTYRDSLDGYTF,TGTGCCAGTAGTACTTATAGGGACAGCTTAGATGGCTACACCTTC
TRBJ2-7,-,TRBV2,few,CASTDFLSSYEQYF,TGTGCCAGCACCGACTTCCTGAGCTCCTACGAGCAGTACTTC
TRBJ1-2,TRBD1,TRBV7-8,-,CASSLMGQRYGYTF,TGTGCCAGCAGCTTAATGGGACAGCGGTATGGCTACACCTTC
TRBJ1-1,TRBD1,TRBV28,-,CASSPVQGFRTVMNTEAFF,TGTGCCAGCAGCCCTGTACAGGGGTTTAGGACTGTCATGAACACTGAAGCTTTCTTT
TRBJ1-1,-,TRBV10-1,once,CASSGNMNTEAFF,TGCGCCAGCAGTGGAAACATGAACACTGAAGCTTTCTTT
TRBJ2-1,TRBD2,TRBV2,-,CASSETSGRISEQFF,TGTGCCAGCAGTGAAACTAGCGGGAGAATCAGTGAGCAGTTCTTC
TRBJ1-2,TRBD1,TRBV29-1,-,CSVEPTGYYGYTF,TGCAGCGTTGAACCGACAGGGTACTATGGCTACACCTTC
TRBJ2-1,-,TRBV27,-,CASSLKPYNEQFF,TGTGCCAGCAGTTTAAAGCCCTACAATGAGCAGTTCTTC
TRBJ1-2,-,TRBV7-2,once,CASSWGEPYGYTF,TGTGCCAGCAGTTGGGGGGAGCCCTATGGCTACACCTTC
TRBJ2-3,-,TRBV5-1,few,CASLGLGRTDTQYF,TGCGCCAGCTTGGGACTCGGGCGCACAGATACGCAGTATTTT
TRBJ2-3,-,TRBV27,-,CASSYLARSPIDTQYF,TGTGCCAGCAGCTACCTGGCTAGGTCGCCCATAGATACGCAGTATTTT
TRBJ1-5,-,TRBV10-1,-,CASRERQGNQPQHF,TGCGCCAGCAGAGAACGACAGGGCAATCAGCCCCAGCATTTT
TRBJ1-2,-,TRBV6-1,-,CASSVIQGLNYGYTF,TGTGCCAGCAGTGTTATTCAGGGATTAAACTATGGCTACACCTTC
TRBJ1-1,-,TRBV7-9,-,CASSEGLRVGEAFF,TGTGCCAGCAGCGAGGGATTAAGGGTGGGTGAAGCTTTCTTT
TRBJ1-2,TRBD1,TRBV6-6,-,CASSRDRDWNYGYTF,TGTGCCAGCAGCCGAGACAGGGATTGGAACTATGGCTACACCTTC
TRBJ1-2,TRBD1,TRBV28,-,CASRGTGSVDYTF,TGTGCCAGCAGGGGGACAGGGTCCGTGGACTACACCTTC
TRBJ2-2,-,TRBV6-1,-,CASRRRGRDTGELFF,TGTGCCAGCAGAAGGAGGGGACGAGACACCGGGGAGCTGTTTTTT
TRBJ1-1,-,TRBV5-4,-,CASSSEGALNTEAFF,TGTGCCAGCAGCTCCGAAGGGGCCCTGAACACTGAAGCTTTCTTT
TRBJ2-7,TRBD1,TRBV10-3,few,CAIKRGRSYEQYF,TGTGCCATCAAGAGGGGGCGATCCTACGAGCAGTACTTC
TRBJ1-4,-,TRBV10-2,-,CATAEIGVNNEKLFF,TGCGCCACTGCCGAGATCGGGGTTAATAATGAAAAACTGTTTTTT
TRBJ2-1,-,TRBV11-2,once,CASSFRGFEQFF,TGTGCCAGCAGCTTTAGGGGCTTTGAGCAGTTCTTC
TRBJ2-1,TRBD1,TRBV18,-,CASSPIGGGEQFF,TGTGCCAGCTCACCTATAGGGGGCGGTGAGCAGTTCTTC
TRBJ2-1,TRBD2,TRBV4-2,once,CASSFLAGEGYNEQFF,TGTGCCAGCAGTTTTCTAGCGGGAGAGGGATACAATGAGCAGTTCTTC
TRBJ2-1,-,TRBV4-1,-,CASTLVAAYNEQFF,TGCGCCAGCACCCTCGTTGCGGCCTACAATGAGCAGTTCTTC
TRBJ2-7,-,TRBV5-4,-,CASSLAQGLGTYEQYF,TGTGCCAGCAGCTTGGCCCAGGGGCTGGGGACCTACGAGCAGTACTTC
TRBJ1-5,-,TRBV9,-,CASSGGGWIQPQHF,TGTGCCAGCAGCGGAGGGGGTTGGATACAGCCCCAGCATTTT